The clone carrying this T cell receptor (beta chain) was observed a few times. Antigen specificity is unknown. Indicated treatment: roughly ten-day PBMC culture with coronavirus spike peptide pools or control peptides (ViraFEST assay). The data were obtained in a study of vaccination and CD4 T cells after COVID-19. The Oncomine TCR Beta short-read assay generated sequence data from the DNA of cultured CD4+ T cells. Each CDR3 protein is one row after TCRdb ran MiXCR on the PCR reads. The sample carries roughly 20,000 distinct CDR3 sequences, approximately 40% recorded once. The receptor was derived from a human donor who had recovered from COVID-19. The input for sequencing was CD4+ T cells from blood, cultured in vitro, taken after SARS-CoV-2 vaccination.

The CDR3 region is CASSYQSNSPLHF. DNA for the CDR3: TGTGCCAGCAGCTATCAATCGAATTCACCCCTCCACTTT. The rearrangement uses TRBV7-6 and TRBJ1-6; D is unresolved. Germline V gene data show CDR1 as SGHVS and CDR2 as FNYEAQ. Trimming stripped 4 bases from V and 7 bases from J, with 8 bases between. CDR3 length: 13 amino acids.